Following are 26 T cell receptor beta chains from one sample sequenced in a study of T cells after yellow fever vaccination. Using its own MiXCR run on the 5' RACE reads, TCRdb lists one record per CDR3 protein. The table shows about 160,000 distinct CDR3 sequences, with 6% to 7.5% occurring only once. The sequencing here drew on CD4+ T cells sorted from PBMCs, taken 5 days after the first yellow fever vaccination. The receptors stem from a young man who received the YFV17D yellow fever vaccine.

This clonotype was seen at least ten times. The rearrangement uses TRBV7-6 and TRBJ2-3, with D uncertain. V lost 2 bases to trimming and J lost 2 bases, with 8 bases between them. The CDR3 is 14 residues long. Per germline, CDR1 SGHVS and CDR2 FNYEAQ. The CDR3 DNA sequence: TGTGCCAGCAGCTTAAACGGATTCACAGATACGCAGTATTTT. Amino acids: CASSLNGFTDTQYF.

This clonotype was found many times. The V call is TRBV6-5, the J call TRBJ2-5; the D gene is possibly TRBD2 (5 bases). Germline V gene data show CDR1 as MNHEY and CDR2 as SVGAGI. The CDR3 contains 14 residues. V lost 4 bases to trimming and J lost 5 bases, with 14 bases between them. CDR3 sequence (DNA): TGTGCCAGCAGTTCGGACTCCTCCTCGGAGACCCAGTACTTC. Translation gives CASSSDSSSETQYF.

The gene calls are TRBV28 and TRBJ1-3; the match to TRBD1 covers 9 bases. CDR3 size: 15 residues. V dropped 6 bases and J dropped 4; count of bases not matched to a gene: 7. Germline V gene lookup returns CDR1 MDHEN and CDR2 SYDVKM. The CDR3 DNA reads TGTGCCAGCAGCCCCCCAGGGACAGGGGGAAACACCATATATTTT. Translation: CASSPPGTGGNTIYF.

Concerning this clonotype: The junction does not match germline at one end; this may be a read error. This chain connects TRBV4-3 to TRBJ1-2; D may be TRBD1 (6 bases). CDR1 is LGHNA and CDR2 is YSLEER in the germline V gene. This CDR3 is 15 amino acids long. CDR3 in DNA: TGCGACAGCAGCCAACAGGCAGGGGCCATCTATGGCTACACCTTC. Encoded protein: CDSSQQAGAIYGYTF.

This clonotype showed up many times. The chain combines TRBV7-8 with TRBJ2-3; D possibly matches TRBD1 or TRBD2 (6 bases each). The CDR3 has 16 residues. CDR1 and CDR2 from the germline V gene are SGHVS and FQNEAQ. V dropped 4 bases and J dropped 2 bases, with 16 bases sitting between them. The CDR3 coding sequence is TGTGCCAGCAGCTCGCCTCCCGGGGGCAACACAGATACGCAGTATTTT. Translating gives CASSSPPGGNTDTQYF.

Remarks on this clonotype: A read error is possible here, since a much larger clone lies one base away. V and J are TRBV14 and TRBJ1-1; D is uncertain. Germline V CDR1 and CDR2: SGHDN, FVKESK. The CDR3 is 12 amino acids. The CDR3 bases are TGTACCAGCAGCCCTAATTTCGCTGAAGCTTTCTTT. Protein: CTSSPNFAEAFF.

This clonotype has just a few counts. This chain links TRBV7-2 with TRBJ1-3, with D perhaps TRBD1 (5 bases). The CDR3 runs 16 residues. Per germline, CDR1 SGHTA and CDR2 FQGNSA. Trimming cost V 5 bases and J 0 bases, with 14 bases left between them. As DNA, the CDR3 is TGTGCCAGCAGCCCGAATTGGGACCACTCTGGAAACACCATATATTTT. Protein: CASSPNWDHSGNTIYF.

In this sample, this clonotype turned up a few times. V gene TRBV5-1 combines with J gene TRBJ1-2, with 9 positions matching TRBD1. V shed 0 bases, J shed 9 bases, and the junction held 9 bases outside the gene matches. The CDR3 is 15 amino acids. Per germline, CDR1 SGHRS and CDR2 YFSETQ. CDR3 nucleotides: TGCGCCAGCAGCTTGGGAAACCCGGGACAGGGAAGCTACACCTTC. Translation gives CASSLGNPGQGSYTF.

This clonotype was observed many times. This sequence joins TRBV29-1 and TRBJ2-7; TRBD2 aligns across 7 bases. This CDR3 has 17 amino acids. Germline V gene data show CDR1 as SQVTM and CDR2 as ANQGSEA. Losses at the gene ends were 1 base for V and 2 bases for J; bases not matched to a gene: 14. Here the CDR3 DNA reads TGCAGCGTTGAAGTCCGAATTGGGGCTAGCGGCACCTACGAGCAGTACTTC. Amino acid sequence: CSVEVRIGASGTYEQYF.

This clonotype was picked up many times. DNA for the CDR3: TGTGCCAGCAGTCCACCGGGACAGGGGTCGCCAGATACGCAGTATTTT. It is translated as CASSPPGQGSPDTQYF. The chain has TRBV12-3 or TRBV12-4 and TRBJ2-3; 10 bases match TRBD1. V lost 5 bases, J lost 4 bases, and 9 bases stayed unmatched. This CDR3 has 16 amino acids.

This clonotype was observed at least ten times. J is TRBJ1-2 and V is TRBV6-6; D perhaps matches TRBD1 (6 bases). Germline-derived CDR1 and CDR2 are MNHNY and SVGAGI (reference sequence). V was cut by 7 bases and J by 8 bases, with 17 bases left in between. This CDR3 spans 13 amino acids. The CDR3 reads CASTEGGRRGYTF. CDR3 sequence (DNA): TGTGCCAGCACCGAGGGGGGCCGCAGAGGCTACACCTTC.

The sample holds many counts of this clonotype. This chain connects TRBV7-3 to TRBJ2-1; D is ambiguous. This CDR3 comprises 11 residues. Germline values: CDR1 SGHTA, CDR2 FQGTGA. Trimming removed 5 bases from V and 8 bases from J, with 7 bases in between. The CDR3 sequence: CASSPAYEQFF. As DNA, the CDR3 is TGTGCCAGCAGCCCGGCGTATGAGCAGTTCTTC.

The table lists this clonotype with a few counts. The rearrangement joins TRBV24-1 to TRBJ2-5; D is unclear. Trimming removed 3 bases from V and 1 base from J, with 8 bases in between. The germline V gene encodes CDR1 KGHDR and CDR2 SFDVKD. The length of the CDR3 is 14 residues. The CDR3 DNA reads TGTGCCACCAGTGATCCGGGCGGCCAAGAGACCCAGTACTTC. This encodes CATSDPGGQETQYF.

This clonotype was counted at least ten times. This chain uses TRBV5-1 with TRBJ1-1; 7 nucleotides agree with TRBD1. CDR3 length: 15 amino acids. After removal of 1 base from V and 3 bases from J, the junction contained 6 bases not matched to a gene. Germline V gives CDR1 SGHRS, CDR2 YFSETQ. Here the CDR3 reads CASSLSGQVYTEAFF. CDR3 coding DNA: TGCGCCAGCAGCTTGTCCGGACAGGTTTACACTGAAGCTTTCTTT.

This clonotype has ten or more counts. This sequence joins TRBV13 and TRBJ2-3; 7 bases match TRBD1. Germline V lookup: CDR1 PRHDT, CDR2 FYEKMQ (reference sequence). CDR3 length: 16 amino acids. After removal of 4 bases from V and 3 bases from J, the junction contained 10 bases not matched to a gene. The CDR3 nucleotides are TGTGCCAGCAGCTCCTTCGACAGGGAAGCTACAGATACGCAGTATTTT. Its translation: CASSSFDREATDTQYF. The full variable domain, rest sourced from reference TRBV13 and TRBJ2-3, is AAGVIQSPRHLIKEKRETATLKCYPIPRHDTVYWYQQGPGQDPQFLISFYEKMQSDKGSIPDRFSAQQFSDYHSELNMSSLELGDSALYFCASSSFDREATDTQYFGPGTRLTVL.

This clonotype was seen a handful of times. J is TRBJ2-3 and V is TRBV19; 8 bases map to TRBD2. Germline V lookup: CDR1 LNHDA, CDR2 SQIVND (reference sequence). The CDR3 has 13 amino acids. The trim removed 5 bases at V and 14 bases at J, leaving 12 bases unmatched. The CDR3 loop reads CASSAPAGGSLYF. CDR3 sequence (DNA): TGTGCCAGTAGTGCACCGGCGGGGGGTAGTCTGTATTTT. Complete variable domain (other parts from reference TRBV19 and TRBJ2-3): DGGITQSPKYLFRKEGQNVTLSCEQNLNHDAMYWYRQDPGQGLRLIYYSQIVNDFQKGDIAEGYSVSREKKESFPLTVTSAQKNPTAFYLCASSAPAGGSLYFGPGTRLTVL.

At least ten counts were recorded for this clonotype. The rearrangement links TRBV5-5 to TRBJ2-7, with TRBD2 identical over 12 bases. CDR3 size: 15 residues. Germline-derived CDR1 and CDR2 are SGHKS and YYEKEE (reference sequence). After removal of 4 bases from V and 5 bases from J, the junction contained 7 bases not matched to a gene. The CDR3 nucleotides read TGTGCCAGCAGCACCTGGACTAGCGGGGTGGACGAGCAGTACTTC. Protein sequence: CASSTWTSGVDEQYF.

V and J are TRBV9 and TRBJ2-3; D is uncertain. Trimming cost V 4 bases and J 8 bases, with 14 bases left between them. Germline loops: CDR1 SGDLS, CDR2 YYNGEE. There are 13 residues in the CDR3. CDR3: CASSPLFGGTQYF. The CDR3 DNA follows: TGTGCCAGCAGCCCCCTCTTCGGTGGTACGCAGTATTTT.

Details on this clonotype: The junction and the germline gene differ at one end; a read error may be behind it. V is TRBV3-1 and J is TRBJ2-1; tentative D call: TRBD1 (5 bases). The CDR3 extends over 15 amino acids. Per the germline V gene, CDR1 is LGHDT and CDR2 is YNNKEL (reference sequence). This chain's CDR3 is CASCQAGQGLDEQFF. CDR3 sequence (DNA): TGTGCCAGCTGCCAAGCCGGCCAGGGCCTGGATGAGCAGTTCTTC.

About this clonotype: A read error may be the cause here, since a much bigger clone is one base away. The genes are TRBV5-1 and TRBJ2-5, with 10 bases lining up with TRBD1. V shed 4 bases, J shed 5 bases, and the junction held 8 bases outside the gene matches. This CDR3 is built from 15 residues. Germline V lookup: CDR1 SGHRS, CDR2 YFSETQ. The CDR3 sequence: CASSPPGQGFETQYF. CDR3 in DNA: TGCGCCAGCAGCCCGCCGGGACAGGGGTTCGAGACCCAGTACTTC.

At least ten counts were recorded for this clonotype. This chain joins TRBV20-1 and TRBJ2-1; 8 positions agree with TRBD2. CDR3 size: 12 residues. The germline V gene encodes CDR1 DFQATT and CDR2 SNEGSKA (reference sequence). V shed 0 bases, J shed 14 bases, and the junction held 6 bases outside the gene matches. The chain's CDR3 is CSARDTAGGKFF. The DNA of the CDR3 is TGCAGTGCTAGAGATACGGCGGGGGGAAAGTTCTTC.

This chain joins TRBV7-8 and TRBJ1-6; no clear D gene. The V end was cut by 2 bases, the J end by 10 bases, with 6 bases between. The CDR3 has 12 residues. Germline CDR1 and CDR2: SGHVS and FQNEAQ. The CDR3 loop reads CASSLTVSPLHF. Here the CDR3 DNA reads TGTGCCAGCAGCTTAACGGTATCACCCCTCCACTTT.

This clonotype was counted many times. This sequence joins TRBV5-6 and TRBJ1-2; no definite D call. CDR1 and CDR2 from the germline V gene are SGHDT and YYEEEE. This CDR3 comprises 12 residues. Trimming pared 0 bases from V and 7 bases from J, leaving 7 bases between. The CDR3 loop reads CASSLDIRGYTF. CDR3 DNA sequence: TGTGCCAGCAGCTTGGATATACGTGGCTACACCTTC.

This clonotype was seen ten or more times. The chain carries TRBV9 and TRBJ2-3; tentative D call: TRBD2 (6 bases). This CDR3 has 15 amino acids. Germline V gene lookup returns CDR1 SGDLS and CDR2 YYNGEE. The ends were cut back, 0 bases at V and 0 bases at J, with 8 bases in the middle. This CDR3 is CASSVVAGSTDTQYF. The CDR3 nucleotides are TGTGCCAGCAGCGTAGTGGCGGGGAGCACAGATACGCAGTATTTT.

This clonotype appeared many times. The genes are TRBV5-6 and TRBJ2-5; 11 bases are shared with TRBD2. Trimming removed 0 bases from V and 5 bases from J; junction bases left unmatched: 9. Germline assignment: CDR1 SGHDT and CDR2 YYEEEE. This CDR3 spans 17 amino acids. The CDR3 sequence is CASSLALSGGAPETQYF. CDR3 in DNA: TGTGCCAGCAGCTTGGCCCTTAGCGGGGGGGCCCCGGAGACCCAGTACTTC.

This clonotype has only a few counts. The V gene is TRBV6-1, the J gene TRBJ2-7; a possible D gene is TRBD2 (5 bases). Trimming pared 6 bases from V and 1 base from J, leaving 16 bases between. In germline, CDR1 is MNHNS, CDR2 SASEGT. CDR3 length: 15 amino acids. This CDR3 is CASSHDWTESYEQYF. As DNA, the CDR3 is TGTGCCAGCAGCCACGATTGGACTGAGTCCTACGAGCAGTACTTC.